Below, 13 T cell receptor beta chains from the same sample are listed, as sequenced in a study of graft-versus-host responses after intestinal transplantation. The antigens of these receptors remain unknown. The protocol was immunoSEQ multiplex PCR, while the TCRdb copy is restricted to in-frame clones and leaves out a portion. The data show tens of thousands of clones, more than 80% seen once. The sample was unstimulated CD8+ T cells sorted from spleen or lymph node cells, taken before intestinal transplant. These receptors came from a human donor who received an intestinal transplant.

V usage is TRBV6-1 and J usage is TRBJ2-3; 7 nucleotides align to TRBD2. Losses at the gene ends were 1 base for V and 4 bases for J; bases not matched to a gene: 2. The CDR3 loop spans 14 amino acids. The germline CDR1 and CDR2 sequences are MNHNS and SASEGT. The CDR3 region has the DNA TGTGCCAGCAGTGAAGGACGGGGGGCAGATACGCAGTATTTT. The encoded protein is CASSEGRGADTQYF.

The chain uses TRBV4-1 and TRBJ2-1; 8 nucleotides line up with TRBD2. V gave up 1 base and J gave up 1 base; unmatched junction bases: 6. The CDR3 length is 17 residues. Germline V gives CDR1 MGHRA, CDR2 YSYEKL. In nucleotides, the CDR3 is TGCGCCAGCAGCCAAGGGTTAGCGGGAAAATCCTACAATGAGCAGTTCTTC. Encoded protein: CASSQGLAGKSYNEQFF.

The chain is built from TRBV4-1 and TRBJ2-1, with 8 bases fitting TRBD2. The CDR3 runs 14 residues. V shed 8 bases and J 4 bases; nucleotides not matched to a gene: 7. Looked up from germline, CDR1 is MGHRA and CDR2 is YSYEKL. The CDR3, as DNA: TGCGCCAGCGCCCGACTAGCGCATTACAATGAGCAGTTCTTC. This translates into CASARLAHYNEQFF.

This chain joins TRBV4-1 and TRBJ2-1; D may be TRBD2 (5 bases). The CDR3 extends over 15 amino acids. CDR1 and CDR2 from the germline V gene are MGHRA and YSYEKL. V was clipped by 0 bases and J by 6 bases, with 12 bases between them. This chain's CDR3 is CASSQEKARGNEQFF. The CDR3, as DNA: TGCGCCAGCAGCCAAGAAAAGGCTCGGGGCAATGAGCAGTTCTTC.

This clone appeared a single time. V usage is TRBV19 and J usage is TRBJ1-6; D is perhaps TRBD1 (5 bases). Germline CDR1 and CDR2: LNHDA and SQIVND (reference sequence). Trimming pared 10 bases from V and 0 bases from J, leaving 13 bases between. The CDR3 is 15 residues long. This chain's CDR3 is CATPGLYSYNSPLHF. The CDR3 DNA is TGTGCCACCCCGGGACTGTACTCCTATAATTCACCCCTCCACTTT.

The V gene is TRBV28, the J gene TRBJ2-7; 14 bases line up with TRBD2. CDR3 length: 14 residues. The V gene's germline CDR1 is MDHEN and CDR2 SYDVKM. J gave up 6 bases and V 5 bases, and 3 bases lay outside the gene matches. CDR3 sequence reads: CASSLGTSGSEQYF. As DNA, the CDR3 is TGTGCCAGCAGTCTCGGGACTAGCGGGAGCGAGCAGTACTTC.

The chain uses TRBV29-1 and TRBJ2-1; tentatively, D is TRBD1 (5 bases). The length of the CDR3 is 11 residues. Trimming removed 7 bases at V and 8 bases at J, with 12 bases between. CDR1 is SQVTM, CDR2 ANQGSEA, per germline. CDR3 in amino acids: CSARQPDEQFF. The DNA of the CDR3 is TGCAGCGCGAGACAGCCTGATGAGCAGTTCTTC.

The chain employs TRBV29-1 and TRBJ1-1, with D possibly matching TRBD1 (5 bases). The CDR3 spans 12 residues. Per the germline V gene, CDR1 is SQVTM and CDR2 is ANQGSEA. Trimming pared 4 bases from V and 6 bases from J, leaving 12 bases between. The CDR3: CSVAGGEPEAFF. The CDR3 nucleotides read TGCAGCGTTGCGGGGGGAGAACCTGAAGCTTTCTTT.

V usage is TRBV7-2 and J usage is TRBJ2-5, with D possibly TRBD2 on 6 matching bases. CDR1 and CDR2 (germline): SGHTA, FQGNSA. There are 16 residues in the CDR3. V lost 5 bases and J lost 1, with 17 bases in between. The CDR3 loop is CASSPRPAGRQETQYF. The CDR3 DNA reads TGTGCCAGCAGCCCCCGCCCGGCGGGACGCCAAGAGACCCAGTACTTC.

The V and J genes are TRBV14 and TRBJ2-5; D gene unclear. The V gene lost 0 bases and the J gene lost 1 base, with 6 bases spanning the gap. CDR3 length: 14 residues. Germline V gives CDR1 SGHDN, CDR2 FVKESK. The CDR3 nucleotides read TGTGCCAGCAGCCAAGATTGGCCCCAAGAGACCCAGTACTTC. Translation gives CASSQDWPQETQYF.

The gene calls are TRBV5-4 and TRBJ1-1; 7 positions match TRBD1. After removal of 9 bases from V and 0 bases from J, the junction contained 8 bases not matched to a gene. Germline values: CDR1 SGHNT, CDR2 YYREEE (reference sequence). The CDR3 totals 14 residues. The CDR3 protein is CATQIDRVNTEAFF. DNA of the CDR3: TGTGCCACTCAGATTGACAGGGTGAACACTGAAGCTTTCTTT.

This chain uses TRBV4-1 with TRBJ2-2; D call uncertain. Between the trimmed V and J ends, which lost 4 bases and 3 bases, there was a span of 21 bases. The CDR3 has 18 residues. Germline V lookup: CDR1 MGHRA, CDR2 YSYEKL. CDR3 sequence reads: CASSPSRFRLLYTGELFF. CDR3 nucleotide sequence: TGCGCCAGCAGCCCCTCTAGATTTAGACTGCTCTACACCGGGGAGCTGTTTTTT.

This clone showed up just once. The chain is built from TRBV5-6 and TRBJ2-1, with 7 bases identical to TRBD1. Germline CDR1 SGHDT, CDR2 YYEEEE. The CDR3 contains 16 residues. V shed 0 bases and J 1 base; nucleotides not matched to a gene: 4. The CDR3 sequence is CASSLAGTASYNEQFF. The CDR3 nucleotides are TGTGCCAGCAGCTTGGCCGGGACAGCATCCTACAATGAGCAGTTCTTC.